This T cell receptor beta chain was recorded in a study of CD8 T cells in ankylosing spondylitis. TCRdb itself ran the 5' RACE reads through MiXCR, one entry per CDR3 protein. The table shows fewer than 450,000 distinct CDR3 sequences, with approximately 17% occurring only once. This clonotype was detected ten times or more. Its antigen is undetermined. Study-wide results and caveats: Disease-linked clones bore a CD8+ phenotype, appearing relatively rarely in peripheral blood. A motif in TCR beta, a set of roughly eight highly homologous variants, appeared characteristic of ankylosing spondylitis blood. Earlier literature documents some of the motif variants in reactive arthritis synovial fluid and blood.

Sequences were obtained from blood, either unsorted or a sorted T cell fraction (not recorded which). This TCR derives from a male donor with ankylosing spondylitis.

In DNA form, the CDR3 reads TGTGCCAGCAGCTTAGGGCAGGGGAACATAGATACGCAGTATTTT. Translation: CASSLGQGNIDTQYF. This chain uses TRBV11-2 with TRBJ2-3, with D possibly matching TRBD1 (6 bases). V dropped 1 base and J dropped 5 bases, with 13 bases sitting between them. The CDR3 spans 15 residues. Germline CDR1 reads SGHAT; CDR2 reads FQNNGV.